Listed here are 6 T cell receptor beta chains from one sample, sequenced in a study of Tregs in tolerant kidney transplant recipients. Assay used: immunoSEQ multiplex PCR; TCRdb lists only in-frame clones, some missing. The data hold about 240,000 clones, with 84% observed a single time. The sequenced sample was CD4+ T cells from blood. The receptors here all came from a human donor in good health.

This chain connects TRBV6-5 to TRBJ2-7; D is undetermined. The CDR3 is made up of 14 amino acids. CDR1 is MNHEY and CDR2 is SVGAGI in the germline V gene. Between the trimmed V and J ends, which lost 2 bases and 6 bases, there was a span of 14 bases. CDR3 coding DNA: TGTGCCAGCAGTTACGACACTGCTAGGGCCGAGCAGTACTTC. Translation gives CASSYDTARAEQYF.

The rearrangement joins TRBV18 to TRBJ2-1; D is ambiguous. Germline values: CDR1 KGHSH, CDR2 LQKENI. The CDR3 runs to 16 residues. V was cut by 3 bases and J by 4 bases, with 16 bases left in between. CDR3 amino acids: CASSPGERGIYNEQFF. The CDR3, as DNA: TGTGCCAGCTCACCGGGCGAGAGAGGCATATACAATGAGCAGTTCTTC.

The chain employs TRBV14 and TRBJ1-6; D is possibly TRBD1 (5 bases). CDR1 and CDR2 from the germline V gene are SGHDN and FVKESK. The CDR3 runs to 15 residues. V was clipped by 4 bases and J by 3 bases, with 10 bases between them. The CDR3 bases are TGTGCCAGCAGCCGGGACGCAGTCTATAATTCACCCCTCCACTTT. This translates into CASSRDAVYNSPLHF.

This chain connects TRBV2 to TRBJ1-5; D is unresolved. CDR1 is SNHLY and CDR2 is FYNNEI in the germline V gene. V dropped 5 bases and J dropped 9 bases, with 14 bases sitting between them. There are 13 residues in the CDR3. CDR3 DNA: TGTGCCAGCAGTCCAAACCCTGGCGGGCCCCAGCATTTT. Its translation: CASSPNPGGPQHF.

The rearrangement links TRBV18 to TRBJ2-1; TRBD2 matches 13 bases. V lost 3 bases, J lost 7 bases, and 6 bases stayed unmatched. The CDR3 has 16 residues. Germline V gene lookup returns CDR1 KGHSH and CDR2 LQKENI. In nucleotides, the CDR3 is TGTGCCAGCTCACCCATACTAGCGGGGGGGCCAAATGAGCAGTTCTTC. Its translation is CASSPILAGGPNEQFF.

The CDR3 DNA sequence: TGTGCTAGCTCGACTCGGCAGGGGGTCGAGACCCAGTACTTC. Translating it yields CASSTRQGVETQYF. The V and J genes are TRBV7-7 and TRBJ2-5; 7 nucleotides agree with TRBD1. The CDR3 has 14 amino acids. Germline V gene lookup returns CDR1 SSHAT and CDR2 FNYEAQ (reference sequence).